The rows below give T cell receptor beta chains drawn from one sample of a study of T cells in Graves' hyperthyroidism and ophthalmopathy. Using its own MiXCR run on the multiplex PCR reads, TCRdb lists one record per CDR3 protein. The sample yields about 59,000 distinct CDR3 sequences, roughly half seen once. Material: blood. The receptors shown here come from a woman aged 55-70 years with Graves' ophthalmopathy. CDR3s include the opening cysteine and the closing phenylalanine or tryptophan. Each record gives: CDR3 DNA, CDR3 protein, D gene, J gene, clone size, V gene. The D gene is left open where the match is weak. Size tells how often a clone was seen (once, few, many) or the class of an expanded clone, and some rows leave it out.

CDR3 DNA: TGTGCCAGCAGCTTAAGGGTGGCGCCGGCTCGTGGCGAGCAGTACTTC
CDR3 protein: CASSLRVAPARGEQYF
D gene: NA
J gene: TRBJ2-7
clone size: many
V gene: TRBV7-2

CDR3 DNA: TGTGCCAGCAGCTTAGGCCTCCTAGGGGCTGAAGCTTTCTTT
CDR3 protein: CASSLGLLGAEAFF
D gene: NA
J gene: TRBJ1-1
clone size: many
V gene: TRBV7-3

CDR3 DNA: TGTGCCAGCAGCCAAGTTGGTGGAGCAAGGGTGGCGACCCAGTACTTC
CDR3 protein: CASSQVGGARVATQYF
D gene: NA
J gene: TRBJ2-5
clone size: many
V gene: TRBV14

CDR3 DNA: TGTGCCAGCAGTCTGGCCGGGACAGGGGGAAATGAGCAGTTCTTC
CDR3 protein: CASSLAGTGGNEQFF
D gene: TRBD1
J gene: TRBJ2-1
clone size: many
V gene: TRBV27

CDR3 DNA: TGTGCCAGTTTTAATGAGCAGTTCTTC
CDR3 protein: CASFNEQFF
D gene: NA
J gene: TRBJ2-1
clone size: few
V gene: TRBV19

CDR3 DNA: TGTGCCAGCAGCTTAATGATCGGGGAGCTGTTTTTT
CDR3 protein: CASSLMIGELFF
D gene: NA
J gene: TRBJ2-2
clone size: NA
V gene: TRBV7-9

CDR3 DNA: TGCAGTGCTAGAGTGGTTATGGAGACCCGGTACTTC
CDR3 protein: CSARVVMETRYF
D gene: NA
J gene: TRBJ2-5
clone size: once
V gene: TRBV20-1

CDR3 DNA: TGTGCCAGCAGTGCCCTGCCTTACGAGCAGTACTTC
CDR3 protein: CASSALPYEQYF
D gene: NA
J gene: TRBJ2-7
clone size: NA
V gene: TRBV2

CDR3 DNA: TGTGCCAGCAGCGTCGGACAGGGGTCTTCTGGTCAGCCCCAGCATTTT
CDR3 protein: CASSVGQGSSGQPQHF
D gene: TRBD1
J gene: TRBJ1-5
clone size: NA
V gene: TRBV9

CDR3 DNA: TGTGCCAGCAGCTTCGGACAGGGGGGGAACACTGAAGCTTTCTTT
CDR3 protein: CASSFGQGGNTEAFF
D gene: TRBD1
J gene: TRBJ1-1
clone size: NA
V gene: TRBV9

CDR3 DNA: TGTGCCAGCGGTACTAGCGGGAGTAGTGGGACCCAGTACTTC
CDR3 protein: CASGTSGSSGTQYF
D gene: TRBD2
J gene: TRBJ2-5
clone size: many
V gene: TRBV12-3/TRBV12-4

CDR3 DNA: TGCAGCGCCCCCCGGCCTCTCTACAATGAGCAGTTCTTC
CDR3 protein: CSAPRPLYNEQFF
D gene: NA
J gene: TRBJ2-1
clone size: medium-sized
V gene: TRBV29-1

CDR3 DNA: TGCGCCAGCAACGGCGGGAGGAGCGAGCAGTACTTC
CDR3 protein: CASNGGRSEQYF
D gene: TRBD2
J gene: TRBJ2-7
clone size: once
V gene: TRBV10-2

CDR3 DNA: TGTGCCAGCGGCTCAGATGGGCAGACCTCCTATGGCTACACCTTC
CDR3 protein: CASGSDGQTSYGYTF
D gene: NA
J gene: TRBJ1-2
clone size: NA
V gene: TRBV7-9

CDR3 DNA: TGCAGTGCTCGAGCACGGAACACTGAAGCTTTCTTT
CDR3 protein: CSARARNTEAFF
D gene: NA
J gene: TRBJ1-1
clone size: medium-sized
V gene: TRBV20-1

CDR3 DNA: TGTGCCAGCAGTCCACAGGGCGTGGGATCCTACAATGAGCAGTTCTTC
CDR3 protein: CASSPQGVGSYNEQFF
D gene: NA
J gene: TRBJ2-1
clone size: many
V gene: TRBV2